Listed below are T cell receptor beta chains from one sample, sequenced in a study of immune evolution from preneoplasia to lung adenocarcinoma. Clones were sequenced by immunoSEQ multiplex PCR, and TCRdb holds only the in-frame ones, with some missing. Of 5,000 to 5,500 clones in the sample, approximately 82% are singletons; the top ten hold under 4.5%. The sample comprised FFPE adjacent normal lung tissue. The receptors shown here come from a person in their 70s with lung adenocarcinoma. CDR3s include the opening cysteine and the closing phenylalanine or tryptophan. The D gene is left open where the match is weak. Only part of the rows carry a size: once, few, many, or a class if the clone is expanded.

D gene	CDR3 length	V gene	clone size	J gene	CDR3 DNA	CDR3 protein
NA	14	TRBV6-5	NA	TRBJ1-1	TGTGCCAGCAGTCCTTACGGGCTGAACACTGAAGCTTTCTTT	CASSPYGLNTEAFF
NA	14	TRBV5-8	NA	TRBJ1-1	TGTGCCAGCAGCTTGGAGGGGCACTACACTGAAGCTTTCTTT	CASSLEGHYTEAFF
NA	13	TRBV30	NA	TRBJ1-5	TGTGCCTGGAATAGAAATAGCAATCAGCCCCAGCATTTT	CAWNRNSNQPQHF
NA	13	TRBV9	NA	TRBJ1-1	TGTGCCAGCAGCGTAGACCTAAGCGCTGAAGCTTTCTTT	CASSVDLSAEAFF
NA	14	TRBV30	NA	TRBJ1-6	TGTGCCTGGCAAACGGGACATCATAATTCACCCCTCCACTTT	CAWQTGHHNSPLHF
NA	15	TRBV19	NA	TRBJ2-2	TGTGCCAGTAGTAGGTATGAAACGAACACCGGGGAGCTGTTTTTT	CASSRYETNTGELFF
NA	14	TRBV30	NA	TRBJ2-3	TGTGCCTGGAACCGGTACACGAACACAGATACGCAGTATTTT	CAWNRYTNTDTQYF
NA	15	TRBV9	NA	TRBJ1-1	TGTGCCAGCAGCGTAGCTCGGGGGCCTAACACTGAAGCTTTCTTT	CASSVARGPNTEAFF
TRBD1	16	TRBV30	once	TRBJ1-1	TGTGCCTGGAGCCCAAACCTCAGGGGGCTGGGCACTGAAGCTTTCTTT	CAWSPNLRGLGTEAFF
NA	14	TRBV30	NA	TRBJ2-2	TGTGCCTGGAGTTGGGCTCCGAACACCGGGGAGCTGTTTTTT	CAWSWAPNTGELFF
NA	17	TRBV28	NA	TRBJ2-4	TGTGCCAGCAGTTCGCTTCGGGGGACAGAGGCCAAAAACATTCAGTACTTC	CASSSLRGTEAKNIQYF
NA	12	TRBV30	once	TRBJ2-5	TGTGCCGGAAAGAAGGGGGGAGAGACCCAGTACTTC	CAGKKGGETQYF
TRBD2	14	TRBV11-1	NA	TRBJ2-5	TGTGCCAGCAGCCGCGGACTAGCTCGAGAGACCCAGTACTTC	CASSRGLARETQYF
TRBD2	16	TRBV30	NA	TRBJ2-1	TGTGCCTGGAGTGGGTATAGCGGGAGGGGAGACAATGAGCAGTTCTTC	CAWSGYSGRGDNEQFF
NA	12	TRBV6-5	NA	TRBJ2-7	TGTGCCAGCAGCTCCCCCCGCGGCGAGCAGTACTTC	CASSSPRGEQYF
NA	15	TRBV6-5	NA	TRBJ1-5	TGTGCCAGCAGTTCCCCTCGCCAGGGCGGTCAGCCCCAGCATTTT	CASSSPRQGGQPQHF
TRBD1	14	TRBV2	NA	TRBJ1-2	TGTGCCAGCAGGCGGACAGGGAACCTTCAGGGCTACACCTTC	CASRRTGNLQGYTF
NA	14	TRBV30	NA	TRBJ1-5	TGTGCCTGGAGTGTAGGCGGGAAAAATCAGCCCCAGCATTTT	CAWSVGGKNQPQHF
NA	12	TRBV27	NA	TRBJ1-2	TGTGCCAGCAGTTCACAGGGTTTAGGCTACACCTTC	CASSSQGLGYTF
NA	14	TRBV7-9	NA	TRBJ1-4	TGTGCCAGCAGCTTAGGGCAGGGGACGGGAAAACTGTTTTTT	CASSLGQGTGKLFF
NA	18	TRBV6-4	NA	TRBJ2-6	TGTGCCAGCAGTGAAATCCGGGACAAGACACCTGGGGCCAACGTCCTGACTTTC	CASSEIRDKTPGANVLTF
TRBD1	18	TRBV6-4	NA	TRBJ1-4	TGTGCCAGCACCCATGGGGACAGGAGCCGTAGGTCTAATGAAAAACTGTTTTTT	CASTHGDRSRRSNEKLFF
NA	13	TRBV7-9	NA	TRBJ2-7	TGTGCCAGCAGCTTACCGCCCCACTACGAGCAGTACTTC	CASSLPPHYEQYF
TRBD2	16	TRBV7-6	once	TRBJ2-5	TGTGCCAGCAGCCCAGACTCAGCGGGGGTAGGGGAGACCCAGTACTTC	CASSPDSAGVGETQYF
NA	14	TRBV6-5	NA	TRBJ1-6	TGTGCCAGCTCCTATGGGGGGGGAAATTCACCCCTCCACTTT	CASSYGGGNSPLHF
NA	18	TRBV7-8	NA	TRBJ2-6	TGTGCCAGCAGCTTTCCTGACAGTTACCTCTCTGGGGCCAACGTCCTGACTTTC	CASSFPDSYLSGANVLTF
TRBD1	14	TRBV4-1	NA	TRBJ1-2	TGCGCCAGCAGCCCTGGACAGGTGGGACATGGCTACACCTTC	CASSPGQVGHGYTF